Following are 2 T cell receptor beta chains from one sample sequenced in a study of T cell changes during pregnancy in multiple sclerosis. Sequenced by immunoSEQ multiplex PCR; TCRdb stores in-frame clones only, minus some. Of some 70,000 clones listed, roughly 90% are singletons. Sequencing used CD8+ T cells from peripheral blood mononuclear cells, obtained before pregnancy. These receptors all come from a female donor with multiple sclerosis, enrolled in a pregnancy study.

V is TRBV7-9 and J is TRBJ1-1, with 9 bases fitting TRBD1. The CDR3 covers 13 residues. Trimming cost V 6 bases and J 8 bases; bases outside gene matches: 7. Germline V gene lookup returns CDR1 SEHNR and CDR2 FQNEAQ (reference sequence). For the CDR3, the DNA is TGTGCCAGCAGGCTTAGTACAGGGGGCGAAGCTTTCTTT. Translated: CASRLSTGGEAFF.

J is TRBJ2-7 and V is TRBV29-1, with D perhaps TRBD1 (6 bases). Germline V lookup: CDR1 SQVTM, CDR2 ANQGSEA. Trimming removed 6 bases from V and 8 bases from J, with 23 bases in between. The CDR3 runs 14 residues. CDR3: CSVSTVGGYVQQYF. Here the CDR3 DNA reads TGCAGCGTCTCTACAGTTGGGGGCTACGTCCAGCAGTACTTC.